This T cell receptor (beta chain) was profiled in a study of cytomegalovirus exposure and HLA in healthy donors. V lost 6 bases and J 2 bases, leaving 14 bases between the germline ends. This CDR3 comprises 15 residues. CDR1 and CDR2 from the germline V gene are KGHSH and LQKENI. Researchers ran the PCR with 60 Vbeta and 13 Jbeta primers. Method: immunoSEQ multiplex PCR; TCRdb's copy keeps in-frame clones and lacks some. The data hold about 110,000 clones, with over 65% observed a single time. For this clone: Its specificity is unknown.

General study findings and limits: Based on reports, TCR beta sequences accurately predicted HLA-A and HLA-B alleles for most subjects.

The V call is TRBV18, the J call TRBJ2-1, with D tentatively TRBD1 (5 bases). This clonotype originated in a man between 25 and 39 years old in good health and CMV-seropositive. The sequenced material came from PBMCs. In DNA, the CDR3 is TGTGCCAGCTCCCCTGACAGCCAAGCCTACAATGAGCAGTTCTTC. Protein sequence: CASSPDSQAYNEQFF.